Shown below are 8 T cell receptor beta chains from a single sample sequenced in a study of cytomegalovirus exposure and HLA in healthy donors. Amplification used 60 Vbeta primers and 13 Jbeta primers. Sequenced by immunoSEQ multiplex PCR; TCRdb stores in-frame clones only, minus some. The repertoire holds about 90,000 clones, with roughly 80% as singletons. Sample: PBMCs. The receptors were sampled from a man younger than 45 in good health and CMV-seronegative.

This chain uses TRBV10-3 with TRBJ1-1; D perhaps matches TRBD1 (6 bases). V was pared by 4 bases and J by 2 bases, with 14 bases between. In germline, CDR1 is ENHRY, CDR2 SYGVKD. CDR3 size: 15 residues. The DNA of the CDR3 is TGTGCCATCAGTGCCAAACAGGGATCTAACACTGAAGCTTTCTTT. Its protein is CAISAKQGSNTEAFF.

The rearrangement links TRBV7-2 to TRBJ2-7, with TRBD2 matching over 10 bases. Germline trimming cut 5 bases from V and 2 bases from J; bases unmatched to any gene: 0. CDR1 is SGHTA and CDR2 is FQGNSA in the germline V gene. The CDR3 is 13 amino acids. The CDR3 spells CASSTSGAYEQYF. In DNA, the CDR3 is TGTGCCAGCAGCACTAGCGGGGCCTACGAGCAGTACTTC.

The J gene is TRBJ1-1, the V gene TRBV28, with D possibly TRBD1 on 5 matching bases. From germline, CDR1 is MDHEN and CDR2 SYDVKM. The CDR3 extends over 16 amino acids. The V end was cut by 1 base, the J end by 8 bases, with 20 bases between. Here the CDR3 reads CASSLYPITGVEEAFF. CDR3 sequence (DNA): TGTGCCAGCAGTTTATACCCCATAACGGGGGTAGAGGAAGCTTTCTTT. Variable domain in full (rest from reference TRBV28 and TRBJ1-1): DVKVTQSSRYLVKRTGEKVFLECVQDMDHENMFWYRQDPGLGLRLIYFSYDVKMKEKGDIPEGYSVSREKKERFSLILESASTNQTSMYLCASSLYPITGVEEAFFGQGTRLTVV.

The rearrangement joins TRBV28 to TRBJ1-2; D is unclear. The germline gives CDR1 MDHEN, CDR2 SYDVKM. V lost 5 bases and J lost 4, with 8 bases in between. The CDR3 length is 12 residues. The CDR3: CASSNRFYGYTF. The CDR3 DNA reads TGTGCCAGCAGTAACCGGTTCTATGGCTACACCTTC.

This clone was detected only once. CDR3 sequence reads: CASRAGPTNEKLFF. The CDR3 coding sequence is TGTGCCAGCAGGGCTGGTCCGACTAATGAAAAACTGTTTTTT. V is TRBV6-1 and J is TRBJ1-4; D is uncertain. Trimming shortened V by 6 bases and J by 2 bases, and 10 bases separated the two germline ends. CDR3 length equals 14 residues. CDR1 and CDR2 from the germline V gene are MNHNS and SASEGT.

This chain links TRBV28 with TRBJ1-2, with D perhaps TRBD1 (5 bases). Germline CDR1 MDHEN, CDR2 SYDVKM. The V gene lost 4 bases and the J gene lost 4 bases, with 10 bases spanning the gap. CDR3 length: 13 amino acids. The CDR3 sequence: CASSSDSAYGYTF. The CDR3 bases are TGTGCCAGCAGTTCTGACAGTGCCTATGGCTACACCTTC.

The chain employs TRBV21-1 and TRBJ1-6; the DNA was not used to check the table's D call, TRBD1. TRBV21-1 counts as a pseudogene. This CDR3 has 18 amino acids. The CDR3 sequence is CASSKGRGGTGYNSPLHF. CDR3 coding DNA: TGTGCCAGCAGCAAAGGGCGTGGCGGGACAGGGTATAATTCACCCCTCCACTTT.

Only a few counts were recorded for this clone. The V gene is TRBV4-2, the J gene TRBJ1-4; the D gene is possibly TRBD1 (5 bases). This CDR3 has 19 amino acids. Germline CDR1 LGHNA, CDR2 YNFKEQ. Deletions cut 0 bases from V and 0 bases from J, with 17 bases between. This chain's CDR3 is CASSQDQRIRGATNEKLFF. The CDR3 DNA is TGTGCCAGCAGCCAAGATCAAAGGATTAGGGGTGCAACTAATGAAAAACTGTTTTTT.